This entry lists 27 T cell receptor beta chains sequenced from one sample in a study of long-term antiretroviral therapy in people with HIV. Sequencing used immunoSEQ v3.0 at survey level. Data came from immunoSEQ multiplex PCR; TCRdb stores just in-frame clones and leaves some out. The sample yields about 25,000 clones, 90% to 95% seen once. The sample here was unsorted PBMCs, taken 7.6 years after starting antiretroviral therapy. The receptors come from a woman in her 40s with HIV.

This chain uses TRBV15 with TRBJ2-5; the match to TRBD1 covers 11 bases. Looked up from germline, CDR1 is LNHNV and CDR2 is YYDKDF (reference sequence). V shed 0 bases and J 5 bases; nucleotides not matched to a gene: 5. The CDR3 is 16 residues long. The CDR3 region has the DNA TGTGCCACCAGCAGAGATCGGGACAGGGGGGGCGAGACCCAGTACTTC. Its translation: CATSRDRDRGGETQYF.

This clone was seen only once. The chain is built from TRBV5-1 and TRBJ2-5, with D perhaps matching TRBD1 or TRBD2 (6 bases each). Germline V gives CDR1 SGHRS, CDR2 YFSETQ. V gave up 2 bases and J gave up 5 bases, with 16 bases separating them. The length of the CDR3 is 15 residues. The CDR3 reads CASSLGGGPTETQYF. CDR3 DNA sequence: TGCGCCAGCAGCTTAGGTGGGGGGCCTACGGAGACCCAGTACTTC. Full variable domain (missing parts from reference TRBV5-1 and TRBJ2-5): KAGVTQTPRYLIKTRGQQVTLSCSPISGHRSVSWYQQTPGQGLQFLFEYFSETQRNKGNFPGRFSGRQFSNSRSEMNVSTLELGDSALYLCASSLGGGPTETQYFGPGTRLLVL.

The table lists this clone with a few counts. The CDR3 bases are TGTGCCACCCGGACAGGGCAAGCTAACTATGGCTACACCTTC. This encodes CATRTGQANYGYTF. This chain joins TRBV6-5 and TRBJ1-2; TRBD1 aligns across 8 bases. CDR3 length: 14 residues. The V gene's germline CDR1 is MNHEY and CDR2 SVGAGI. After removal of 10 bases from V and 0 bases from J, the junction contained 7 bases not matched to a gene.

The CDR3 nucleotides read TGTGCCAGCAGTGAGGGAAACTTCTACAATGAGCAGTTCTTC. Its protein product is CASSEGNFYNEQFF. The rearrangement uses TRBV25-1 and TRBJ2-1; the D is unclear. Germline V gene lookup returns CDR1 MGHDK and CDR2 SYGVNS. The V gene lost 3 bases and the J gene lost 3 bases, with 9 bases spanning the gap. The CDR3 runs to 14 residues.

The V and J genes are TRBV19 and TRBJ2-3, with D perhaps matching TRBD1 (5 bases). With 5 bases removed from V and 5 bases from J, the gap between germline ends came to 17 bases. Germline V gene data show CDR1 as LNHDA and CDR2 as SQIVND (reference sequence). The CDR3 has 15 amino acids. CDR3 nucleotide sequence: TGTGCCAGTAGTTATGACCCCCAGGGTGGAGATACGCAGTATTTT. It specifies CASSYDPQGGDTQYF.

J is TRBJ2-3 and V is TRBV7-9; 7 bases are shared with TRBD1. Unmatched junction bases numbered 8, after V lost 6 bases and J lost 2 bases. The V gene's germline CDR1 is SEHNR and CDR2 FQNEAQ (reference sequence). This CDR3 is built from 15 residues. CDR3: CASRPPGQITDTQYF. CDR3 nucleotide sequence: TGTGCCAGCAGACCCCCGGGACAGATCACAGATACGCAGTATTTT.

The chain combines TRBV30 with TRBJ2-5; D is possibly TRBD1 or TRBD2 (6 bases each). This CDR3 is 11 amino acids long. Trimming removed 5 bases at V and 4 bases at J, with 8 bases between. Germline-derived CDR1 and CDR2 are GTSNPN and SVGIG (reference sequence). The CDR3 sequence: CAWGGGETQYF. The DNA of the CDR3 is TGTGCCTGGGGAGGGGGAGAGACCCAGTACTTC.

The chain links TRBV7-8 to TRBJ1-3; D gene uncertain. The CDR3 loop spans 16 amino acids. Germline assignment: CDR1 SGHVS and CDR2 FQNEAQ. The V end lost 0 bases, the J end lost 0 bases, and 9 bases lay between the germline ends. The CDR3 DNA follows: TGTGCCAGCAGCTTAGCAGTGCCTCTCTCTGGAAACACCATATATTTT. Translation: CASSLAVPLSGNTIYF.

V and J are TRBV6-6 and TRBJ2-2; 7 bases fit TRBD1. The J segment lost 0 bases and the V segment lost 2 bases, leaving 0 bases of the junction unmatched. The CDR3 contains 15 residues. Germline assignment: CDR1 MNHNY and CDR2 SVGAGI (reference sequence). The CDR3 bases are TGTGCCAGCAGTTACCAGGGGGCGAACACCGGGGAGCTGTTTTTT. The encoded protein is CASSYQGANTGELFF.

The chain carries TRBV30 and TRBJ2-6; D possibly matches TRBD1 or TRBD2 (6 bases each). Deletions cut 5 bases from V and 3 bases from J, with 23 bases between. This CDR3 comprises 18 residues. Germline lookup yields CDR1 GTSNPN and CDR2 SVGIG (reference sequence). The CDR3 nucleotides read TGTGCCTGGTCAAGTAAGGGGGGTGATAGCTATGGGGCCAACGTCCTGACTTTC. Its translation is CAWSSKGGDSYGANVLTF.

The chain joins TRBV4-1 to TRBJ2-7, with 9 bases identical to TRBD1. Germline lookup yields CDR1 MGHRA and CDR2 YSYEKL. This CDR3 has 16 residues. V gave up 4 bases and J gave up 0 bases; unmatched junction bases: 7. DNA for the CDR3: TGCGCCAGCAGCCCAGGGACAGGGTTCAGCTCCTACGAGCAGTACTTC. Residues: CASSPGTGFSSYEQYF.

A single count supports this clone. CDR3 sequence: CASSLGQGRFWAEAFF. CDR3 nucleotides: TGTGCCAGCAGCTTGGGACAGGGACGGTTTTGGGCTGAAGCTTTCTTT. V gene TRBV7-8 combines with J gene TRBJ1-1; 9 bases are a match to TRBD1. Germline V CDR1 and CDR2: SGHVS, FQNEAQ. The CDR3 sequence is 16 residues long. V lost 3 bases and J lost 6; bases outside the gene matches: 11.

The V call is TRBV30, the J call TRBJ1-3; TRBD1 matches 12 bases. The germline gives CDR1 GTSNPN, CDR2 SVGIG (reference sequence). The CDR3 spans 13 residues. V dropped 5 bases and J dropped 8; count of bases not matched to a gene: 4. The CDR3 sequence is CAWGTGGSDTIYF. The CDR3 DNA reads TGTGCCTGGGGGACAGGGGGCTCGGACACCATATATTTT.

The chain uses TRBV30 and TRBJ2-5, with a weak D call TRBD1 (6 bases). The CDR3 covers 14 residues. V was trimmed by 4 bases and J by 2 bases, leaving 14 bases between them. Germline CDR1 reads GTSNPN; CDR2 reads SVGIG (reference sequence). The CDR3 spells CAWNLLRGQETQYF. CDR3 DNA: TGTGCCTGGAACCTTCTGAGGGGGCAAGAGACCCAGTACTTC.

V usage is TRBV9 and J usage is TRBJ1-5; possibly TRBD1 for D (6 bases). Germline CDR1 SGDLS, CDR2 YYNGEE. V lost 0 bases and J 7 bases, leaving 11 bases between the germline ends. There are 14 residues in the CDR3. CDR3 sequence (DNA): TGTGCCAGCAGCGTAGAGGGGGGAACGCAGCCCCAGCATTTT. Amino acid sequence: CASSVEGGTQPQHF.

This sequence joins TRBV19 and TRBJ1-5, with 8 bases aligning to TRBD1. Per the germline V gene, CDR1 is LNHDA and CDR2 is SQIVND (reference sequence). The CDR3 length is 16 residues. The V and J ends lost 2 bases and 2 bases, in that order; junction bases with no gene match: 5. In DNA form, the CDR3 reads TGTGCCAGTAGTATACCAGGGGGCGGTGGCAATCAGCCCCAGCATTTT. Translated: CASSIPGGGGNQPQHF.

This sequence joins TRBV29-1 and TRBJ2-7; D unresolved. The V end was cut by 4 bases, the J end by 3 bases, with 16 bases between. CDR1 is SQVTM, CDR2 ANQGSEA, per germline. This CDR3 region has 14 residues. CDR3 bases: TGCAGCGTTGCCCCCGCTGGCGCCAACTACGAGCAGTACTTC. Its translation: CSVAPAGANYEQYF.

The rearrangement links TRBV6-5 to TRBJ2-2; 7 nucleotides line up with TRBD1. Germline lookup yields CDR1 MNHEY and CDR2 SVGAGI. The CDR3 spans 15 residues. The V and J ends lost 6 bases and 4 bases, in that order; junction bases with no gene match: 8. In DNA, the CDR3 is TGTGCCAGCAGATATGGATACAGGGGCACCGGGGAGCTGTTTTTT. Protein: CASRYGYRGTGELFF.

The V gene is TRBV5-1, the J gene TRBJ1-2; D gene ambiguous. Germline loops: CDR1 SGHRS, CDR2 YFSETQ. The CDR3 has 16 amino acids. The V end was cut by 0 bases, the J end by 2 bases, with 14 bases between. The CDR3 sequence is CASSLGGSATNYGYTF. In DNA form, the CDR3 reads TGCGCCAGCAGCTTGGGTGGCAGCGCCACCAACTATGGCTACACCTTC.

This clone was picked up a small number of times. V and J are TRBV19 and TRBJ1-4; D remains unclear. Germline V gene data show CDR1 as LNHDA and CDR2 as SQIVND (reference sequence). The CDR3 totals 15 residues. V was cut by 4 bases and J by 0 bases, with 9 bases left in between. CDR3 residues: CASSRSAATNEKLFF. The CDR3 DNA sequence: TGTGCCAGTAGTAGGTCAGCTGCAACTAATGAAAAACTGTTTTTT.

The CDR3, as DNA: TGTGCCAGCAGTAAATCAACAGGGGGTTTAAGAAAACTGTTTTTT. Amino acid sequence: CASSKSTGGLRKLFF. The chain is built from TRBV6-5 and TRBJ1-4; 8 positions match TRBD1. Germline V gene lookup returns CDR1 MNHEY and CDR2 SVGAGI. V lost 5 bases to trimming and J lost 10 bases; unmatched junction nucleotides: 12. The CDR3 covers 15 residues.

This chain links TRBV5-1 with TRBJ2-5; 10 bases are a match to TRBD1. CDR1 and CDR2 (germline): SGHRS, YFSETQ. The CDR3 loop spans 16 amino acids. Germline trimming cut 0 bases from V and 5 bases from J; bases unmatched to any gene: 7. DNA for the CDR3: TGCGCCAGCAGCTTGGGGGGACAGGGGACGGTGGAGACCCAGTACTTC. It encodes CASSLGGQGTVETQYF.

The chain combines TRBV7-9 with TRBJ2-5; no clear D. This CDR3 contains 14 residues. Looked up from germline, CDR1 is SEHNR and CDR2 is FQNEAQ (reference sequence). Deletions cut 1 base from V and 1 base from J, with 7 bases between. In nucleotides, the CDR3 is TGTGCCAGCAGCTTAGGCAGCCGCCAAGAGACCCAGTACTTC. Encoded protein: CASSLGSRQETQYF.

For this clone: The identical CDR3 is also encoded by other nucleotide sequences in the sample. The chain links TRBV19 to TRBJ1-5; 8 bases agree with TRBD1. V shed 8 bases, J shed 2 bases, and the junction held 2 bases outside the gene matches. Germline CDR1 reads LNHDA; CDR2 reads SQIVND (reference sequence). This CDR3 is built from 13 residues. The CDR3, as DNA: TGTGCCAGTGGGGACAGGCGCAATCAGCCCCAGCATTTT. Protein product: CASGDRRNQPQHF.

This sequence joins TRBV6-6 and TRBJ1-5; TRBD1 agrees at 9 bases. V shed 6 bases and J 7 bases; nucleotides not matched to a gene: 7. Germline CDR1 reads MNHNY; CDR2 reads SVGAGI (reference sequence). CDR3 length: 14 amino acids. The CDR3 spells CASREQGAGQPQHF. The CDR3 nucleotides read TGTGCCAGCAGGGAACAGGGGGCAGGGCAGCCCCAGCATTTT.

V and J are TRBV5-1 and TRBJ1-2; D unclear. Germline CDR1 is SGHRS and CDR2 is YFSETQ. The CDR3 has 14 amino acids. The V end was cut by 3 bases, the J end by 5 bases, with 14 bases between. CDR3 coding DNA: TGCGCCAGCAGCTCCGAGGAGGAGGCTTATGGCTACACCTTC. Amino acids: CASSSEEEAYGYTF.

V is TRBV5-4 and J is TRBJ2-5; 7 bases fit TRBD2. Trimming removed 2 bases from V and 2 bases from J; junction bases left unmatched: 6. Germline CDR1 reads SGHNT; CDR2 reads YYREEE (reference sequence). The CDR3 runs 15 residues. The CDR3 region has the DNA TGTGCCAGCAGCTTAACGGGAGGACTGCAAGAGACCCAGTACTTC. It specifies CASSLTGGLQETQYF. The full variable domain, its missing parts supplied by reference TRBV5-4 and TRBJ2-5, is ETGVTQSPTHLIKTRGQQVTLRCSSQSGHNTVSWYQQALGQGPQFIFQYYREEENGRGNFPPRFSGLQFPNYSSELNVNALELDDSALYLCASSLTGGLQETQYFGPGTRLLVL.